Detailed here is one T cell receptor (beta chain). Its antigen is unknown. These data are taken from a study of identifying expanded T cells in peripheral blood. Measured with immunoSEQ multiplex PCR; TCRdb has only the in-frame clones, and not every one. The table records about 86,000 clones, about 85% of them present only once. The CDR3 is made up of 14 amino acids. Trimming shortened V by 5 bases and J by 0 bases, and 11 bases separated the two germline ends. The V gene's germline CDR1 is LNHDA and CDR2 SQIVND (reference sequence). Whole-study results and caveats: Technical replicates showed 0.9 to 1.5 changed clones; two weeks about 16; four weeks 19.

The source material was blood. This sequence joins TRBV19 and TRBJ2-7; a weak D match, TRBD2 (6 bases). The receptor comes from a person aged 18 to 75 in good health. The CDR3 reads CASSRGTDSYEQYF. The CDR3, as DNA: TGTGCCAGTAGTCGCGGGACGGACTCCTACGAGCAGTACTTC. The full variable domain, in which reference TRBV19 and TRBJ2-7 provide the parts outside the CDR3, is DGGITQSPKYLFRKEGQNVTLSCEQNLNHDAMYWYRQDPGQGLRLIYYSQIVNDFQKGDIAEGYSVSREKKESFPLTVTSAQKNPTAFYLCASSRGTDSYEQYFGPGTRLTVT.